The 9 T cell receptor beta chains in this list originate from one sample, sequenced in a study of cytomegalovirus exposure and HLA in healthy donors. PCR used 60 Vbeta primers and 13 Jbeta primers. Sequencing used immunoSEQ multiplex PCR; TCRdb keeps in-frame clones, though not all of them. In the table there are roughly 120,000 clones, more than 60% of which are singletons. The sequencing sample was made of PBMCs. The receptors stem from a woman aged 40 to 49 in good health and CMV-seronegative.

J is TRBJ1-5 and V is TRBV6-5; D might be TRBD1 (6 bases). CDR1 is MNHEY and CDR2 is SVGAGI in the germline V gene. The CDR3 consists of 16 residues. The ends were cut back, 4 bases at V and 3 bases at J, with 16 bases in the middle. The DNA for the CDR3 is TGTGCCAGCAGTTCCGCACGACAGGAGATCAATCAGCCCCAGCATTTT. As protein: CASSSARQEINQPQHF.

V gene TRBV29-1 combines with J gene TRBJ1-4; D is unresolved. With 4 bases removed from V and 7 bases from J, the gap between germline ends came to 16 bases. CDR3 length equals 14 residues. The germline CDR1 and CDR2 sequences are SQVTM and ANQGSEA. This chain's CDR3 is CSVGLGSGSEKLFF. The CDR3 DNA sequence: TGCAGCGTTGGTTTAGGCAGCGGCAGTGAAAAACTGTTTTTT.

The sample holds one count of this clone. The V gene is TRBV2, the J gene TRBJ1-6, with a weak D call TRBD1 (5 bases). CDR1 SNHLY and CDR2 FYNNEI come from the germline V gene. This CDR3 has 14 amino acids. Trimming cost V 5 bases and J 14 bases, with 19 bases left between them. The CDR3, as DNA: TGTGCCAGCAGTACTGACATGGCTGGAGGGGCCCTCCACTTT. Its protein product is CASSTDMAGGALHF.

The J gene is TRBJ2-1, the V gene TRBV19; 10 bases line up with TRBD2. This CDR3 is built from 15 residues. The V and J ends lost 5 bases and 8 bases, in that order; junction bases with no gene match: 9. From germline, CDR1 is LNHDA and CDR2 SQIVND (reference sequence). CDR3 region: CASSPKIAGGYEQFF. CDR3 coding DNA: TGTGCCAGTAGTCCGAAGATAGCGGGGGGTTATGAGCAGTTCTTC.

This clone has a handful of counts. The chain is built from TRBV5-1 and TRBJ2-3; the match to TRBD2 covers 12 bases. Germline V gives CDR1 SGHRS, CDR2 YFSETQ. The CDR3 runs to 15 residues. The ends lost 7 bases at V and 0 bases at J; junction bases unmatched: 3. CDR3 DNA: TGCGCCAGCCGACTAGCGGGGGCTAGCACAGATACGCAGTATTTT. Protein sequence: CASRLAGASTDTQYF.

This sequence joins TRBV4-3 and TRBJ2-5; possibly TRBD1 for D (6 bases). The tail of the sequence fits TRBJ2-7 better, so the J call may be wrong. This CDR3 spans 15 amino acids. Per germline, CDR1 LGHNA and CDR2 YSLEER. CDR3 region: CASSQEPQGFYEQYF. CDR3 sequence (DNA): TGCGCCAGCAGCCAAGAACCCCAGGGGTTCTACGAGCAGTACTTC.

This clone appeared a few times. An end of the junction does not agree with germline; a read error may underlie this. This rearrangement joins TRBV7-9 to TRBJ1-2; D remains unclear. CDR1 is SEHNR and CDR2 is FQNEAQ in the germline V gene (reference sequence). CDR3 length equals 12 residues. The CDR3 DNA reads TGTTCCAGCAGCTTCGACTTCTATGGCTACACCTTC. Its translation: CSSSFDFYGYTF.

J is TRBJ2-3 and V is TRBV7-2; D is possibly TRBD1 (5 bases). This CDR3 is built from 14 residues. Deletions cut 0 bases from V and 5 bases from J, with 9 bases between. The germline V gene encodes CDR1 SGHTA and CDR2 FQGNSA. CDR3 DNA: TGTGCCAGCAGCTTAGCTGGGGCGCGAGATACGCAGTATTTT. Its protein product is CASSLAGARDTQYF.

The chain combines TRBV18 with TRBJ2-3; possibly TRBD1 for D (6 bases). From germline, CDR1 is KGHSH and CDR2 LQKENI. Trimming pared 8 bases from V and 1 base from J, leaving 16 bases between. The CDR3 is made up of 15 amino acids. CDR3 DNA sequence: TGTGCCAGCAAGAGACAGGCTGTGCGCACAGATACGCAGTATTTT. This sequence encodes CASKRQAVRTDTQYF.